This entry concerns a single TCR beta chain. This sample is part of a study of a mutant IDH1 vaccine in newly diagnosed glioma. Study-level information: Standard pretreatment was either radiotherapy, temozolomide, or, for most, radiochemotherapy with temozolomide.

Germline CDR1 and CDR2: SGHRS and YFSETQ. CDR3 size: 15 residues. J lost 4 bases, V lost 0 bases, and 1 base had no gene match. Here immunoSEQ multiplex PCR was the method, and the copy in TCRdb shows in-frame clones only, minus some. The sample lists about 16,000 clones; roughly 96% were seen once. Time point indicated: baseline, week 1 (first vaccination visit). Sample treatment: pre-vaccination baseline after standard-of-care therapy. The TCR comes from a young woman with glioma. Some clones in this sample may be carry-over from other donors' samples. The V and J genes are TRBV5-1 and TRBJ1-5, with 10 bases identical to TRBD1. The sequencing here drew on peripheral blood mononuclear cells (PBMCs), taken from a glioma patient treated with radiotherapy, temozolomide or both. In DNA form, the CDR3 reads TGCGCCAGCAGCTTGGAGGGACAGGGGAATCAGCCCCAGCATTTT. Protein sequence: CASSLEGQGNQPQHF.